The 19 T cell receptor beta chains given below trace back to one sample, sequenced in a study of cytomegalovirus exposure and HLA in healthy donors. It was with 60 Vbeta and 13 Jbeta primers that the PCR ran. Only in-frame clones appear in the TCRdb table, and some are missing; sequencing was by immunoSEQ multiplex PCR. Among about 120,000 clones listed, approximately 81% were seen once. The sample consisted of PBMCs. The receptors here all came from a man aged 18 to 29 in good health and CMV-seropositive.

In this sample, this clone turned up once. The V and J genes are TRBV6-5 and TRBJ1-2, with D maybe TRBD1 (6 bases). Trimming removed 1 base from V and 2 bases from J, with 8 bases in between. Looked up from germline, CDR1 is MNHEY and CDR2 is SVGAGI. The length of the CDR3 is 14 residues. CDR3 protein: CASSYLGQNYGYTF. DNA for the CDR3: TGTGCCAGCAGTTACTTAGGACAGAACTATGGCTACACCTTC.

The chain links TRBV5-1 to TRBJ2-5, with D possibly TRBD2 on 6 matching bases. This CDR3 comprises 13 residues. In germline, CDR1 is SGHRS, CDR2 YFSETQ. V dropped 5 bases and J dropped 10 bases, with 18 bases sitting between them. The CDR3 DNA reads TGCGCCAGCAGTGCGGGGACCGGGATGGACCAGTACTTC. Translated: CASSAGTGMDQYF.

J is TRBJ2-7 and V is TRBV2; D ambiguous. CDR1 and CDR2 from the germline V gene are SNHLY and FYNNEI. V was pared by 2 bases and J by 0 bases, with 8 bases between. This CDR3 has 14 residues. The DNA for the CDR3 is TGTGCCAGCAGTGAACTAAAAAACTCCTACGAGCAGTACTTC. Protein product: CASSELKNSYEQYF. Full variable domain (rest looked up from reference TRBV2 and TRBJ2-7): EPEVTQTPSHQVTQMGQEVILRCVPISNHLYFYWYRQILGQKVEFLVSFYNNEISEKSEIFDDQFSVERPDGSNFTLKIRSTKLEDSAMYFCASSELKNSYEQYFGPGTRLTVT.

This clone was observed a handful of times. The chain joins TRBV27 to TRBJ1-6, with TRBD1 as a possible D gene (5 bases). Germline loops: CDR1 MNHEY, CDR2 SMNVEV (reference sequence). Trimming stripped 3 bases from V and 7 bases from J, with 10 bases between. The CDR3 runs 14 residues. CDR3: CASSFNGGNSPLHF. CDR3 nucleotides: TGTGCCAGCAGTTTTAACGGGGGGAATTCACCCCTCCACTTT.

Many counts were recorded for this clone. The chain combines TRBV10-3 with TRBJ2-1, with TRBD2 identical over 8 bases. The V segment lost 3 bases and the J segment 9 bases; nucleotides outside the gene matches: 10. There are 15 residues in the CDR3. From germline, CDR1 is ENHRY and CDR2 SYGVKD. The CDR3 nucleotides read TGTGCCATCAGTGAAACTGAGACTAGCGCGCGTGAGCAGTTCTTC. It encodes CAISETETSAREQFF.

The chain recombines TRBV7-2 with TRBJ2-1, with a weak D call TRBD1 (6 bases). Germline CDR1 is SGHTA and CDR2 is FQGNSA. This CDR3 region has 15 residues. V lost 5 bases, J lost 12 bases, and 23 bases lay in between. In nucleotides, the CDR3 is TGTGCCAGCAGCCGCCGGGACATCGTCGGGGATGGGCAGTTCTTC. Its translation: CASSRRDIVGDGQFF.

The V and J genes are TRBV15 and TRBJ1-5; 9 bases are a match to TRBD1. Germline CDR1 LNHNV, CDR2 YYDKDF (reference sequence). The CDR3 is 15 amino acids. The junction had 4 bases not matched to a gene; V was cut back by 1 base and J by 6 bases. The CDR3: CATSRATGGLQPQHF. The CDR3 bases are TGTGCCACCAGCAGAGCTACAGGGGGCCTTCAGCCCCAGCATTTT.

V is TRBV4-3 and J is TRBJ1-2; D might be TRBD1 (5 bases). Germline CDR1 reads LGHNA; CDR2 reads YSLEER. The CDR3 loop spans 15 amino acids. V was trimmed by 0 bases and J by 1 base, leaving 9 bases between them. The chain's CDR3 is CASSQEGEDNYGYTF. The DNA for the CDR3 is TGCGCCAGCAGCCAAGAAGGGGAGGATAACTATGGCTACACCTTC.

The chain couples TRBV27 to TRBJ2-2; 10 bases match TRBD2. The CDR3 contains 15 residues. CDR1 is MNHEY and CDR2 is SMNVEV in the germline V gene (reference sequence). With 6 bases clipped from V and 9 bases from J, the junction kept 10 bases outside the gene matches. The CDR3 DNA reads as TGTGCCAGCAGCCGAGCTAGCGGGAGTGTCCGGGAGCTGTTTTTT. Protein product: CASSRASGSVRELFF.

As regards this clone: One junction end does not reproduce the germline sequence, and a read error may be involved. V usage is TRBV4-1 and J usage is TRBJ2-1; 11 bases are a match to TRBD2. This CDR3 has 16 residues. The germline gives CDR1 MGHRA, CDR2 YSYEKL. This CDR3 reads CASSQWASGGNNGQFF. The DNA for the CDR3 is TGCGCCAGCAGCCAATGGGCTAGCGGGGGGAACAATGGGCAGTTCTTC.

V gene TRBV4-1 combines with J gene TRBJ2-7; D might be TRBD1 (5 bases). The CDR3 sequence is 14 residues long. Trimming shortened V by 0 bases and J by 3 bases, and 9 bases separated the two germline ends. Germline assignment: CDR1 MGHRA and CDR2 YSYEKL. This CDR3 reads CASSQDYQGYEQYF. In DNA, the CDR3 is TGCGCCAGCAGCCAAGATTACCAGGGCTACGAGCAGTACTTC.

The rearrangement links TRBV5-1 to TRBJ1-2; no firm D call. V lost 0 bases and J 1 base, leaving 7 bases between the germline ends. Germline lookup yields CDR1 SGHRS and CDR2 YFSETQ. The length of the CDR3 is 14 residues. The CDR3 loop is CASSLADSNYGYTF. CDR3 DNA: TGCGCCAGCAGCTTGGCCGATAGTAACTATGGCTACACCTTC.

This clone occurred once. J is TRBJ1-5 and V is TRBV10-2; the D gene is possibly TRBD1 (5 bases). CDR1 WSHSY and CDR2 SAAADI come from the germline V gene. V lost 6 bases and J 2 bases, leaving 14 bases between the germline ends. The CDR3 runs 15 residues. The CDR3 DNA sequence: TGCGCCAGCAGGGACCCGGGGGAAGGCAATCAGCCCCAGCATTTT. Translating it yields CASRDPGEGNQPQHF.

The CDR3 here is CASRLLAGGSYEQYF. DNA for the CDR3: TGTGCCAGCAGACTACTAGCGGGAGGTTCCTACGAGCAGTACTTC. J is TRBJ2-7 and V is TRBV6-1; 12 bases are a match to TRBD2. V was clipped by 6 bases and J by 1 base; unmatched bases: 4. Germline lookup yields CDR1 MNHNS and CDR2 SASEGT. The CDR3 runs 15 residues.

This clone has just one count. The CDR3 nucleotides are TGCGCCAGTAGACAGGACCCCAGCTCTGGAAACACCATATATTTT. This gives the protein CASRQDPSSGNTIYF. The rearrangement joins TRBV5-1 to TRBJ1-3, with a tentative D call TRBD1 (6 bases). Trimming took 8 bases from V and 0 from J, leaving 15 bases between them. The length of the CDR3 is 15 residues. CDR1 and CDR2 from the germline V gene are SGHRS and YFSETQ.

The chain joins TRBV11-2 to TRBJ2-5; TRBD1 matches at 7 bases. J gave up 2 bases and V 4 bases, and 1 base lay outside the gene matches. The CDR3 spans 13 residues. The germline V gene encodes CDR1 SGHAT and CDR2 FQNNGV. In DNA form, the CDR3 reads TGTGCCAGCAGCTCGACAGGGCAAGAGACCCAGTACTTC. Its translation is CASSSTGQETQYF.

The chain uses TRBV7-8 and TRBJ2-5; D possibly corresponds to TRBD1 (7 bases). The CDR3 spans 15 residues. Deletions cut 5 bases from V and 5 bases from J, with 18 bases between. Germline values: CDR1 SGHVS, CDR2 FQNEAQ. Written as DNA, the CDR3 is TGTGCCAGCAGCCAGTGGCGGGACAGCATTGAGACCCAGTACTTC. Translation: CASSQWRDSIETQYF.

Turning to this clone: One end of the junction does not line up with germline, which may come from a read error. This chain connects TRBV7-9 to TRBJ2-7, with 11 bases identical to TRBD1. Germline V CDR1 and CDR2: SEHNR, FQNEAQ (reference sequence). This CDR3 spans 16 amino acids. The CDR3 reads CSSSYPQGQGAYEQYF. The DNA of the CDR3 is TGTTCCAGCAGCTACCCACAAGGACAGGGGGCGTACGAGCAGTACTTC.

This sequence joins TRBV5-6 and TRBJ2-7; 8 bases map to TRBD1. V lost 1 base and J lost 3; bases outside the gene matches: 6. Germline V gene sequence: CDR1 SGHDT, CDR2 YYEEEE. The CDR3 is 15 residues long. This CDR3 is CASSLPDRGNYEQYF. CDR3 DNA: TGTGCCAGCAGCTTGCCCGACAGGGGTAACTACGAGCAGTACTTC.